The source of this T cell receptor beta chain is a study of PD-L1 blockade in urothelial cancer. Study background: Most of the roughly 30 patients were men whose urothelial cancer was bladder-origin. Each participant's history included 0 to 3 prior chemotherapy regimens.

Documented time point: pretreatment peripheral blood. Per germline, CDR1 SEHNR and CDR2 FQNEAQ (reference sequence). The CDR3 is made up of 13 amino acids. With V trimmed by 0 bases and J by 7 bases, 2 bases remained unmatched. Each PCR contained spiked-in synthetic TCR analog templates. TCRdb's copy holds only in-frame clones and misses some; the assay was immunoSEQ multiplex PCR. The data show 100,000 to 150,000 clones, around 85% seen once. Source: PBMCs, taken around atezolizumab (anti-PD-L1) treatment. This chain joins TRBV7-9 and TRBJ1-1, with 7 bases lining up with TRBD1. The source is a man in his forties or fifties with urothelial cancer. The CDR3 loop reads CASSLAGGDEAFF. The DNA of the CDR3 is TGTGCCAGCAGCTTAGCAGGGGGCGATGAAGCTTTCTTT.